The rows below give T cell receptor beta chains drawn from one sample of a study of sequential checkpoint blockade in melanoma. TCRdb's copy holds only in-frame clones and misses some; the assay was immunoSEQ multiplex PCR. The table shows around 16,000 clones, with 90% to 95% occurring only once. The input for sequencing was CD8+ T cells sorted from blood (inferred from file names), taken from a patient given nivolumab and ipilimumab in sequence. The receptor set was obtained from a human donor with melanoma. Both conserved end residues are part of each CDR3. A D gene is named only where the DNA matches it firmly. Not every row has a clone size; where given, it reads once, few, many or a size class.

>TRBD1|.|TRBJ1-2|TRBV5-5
TGTGCCAGCAGCTATGGAACAGGGGGCTTAAATGGCTACACCTTC
CASSYGTGGLNGYTF
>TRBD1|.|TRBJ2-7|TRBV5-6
TGTGCCAGCAGCTTCCTCGGACAGGAAACCTACGAGCAGTACTTC
CASSFLGQETYEQYF
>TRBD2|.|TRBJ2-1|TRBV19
TGTGCCAGTAGTACCGGGACTAGCGTCTACAATGAGCAGTTCTTC
CASSTGTSVYNEQFF
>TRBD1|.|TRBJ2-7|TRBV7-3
TGTGCCAGCAGCTCGACAGGGGGCAGCTACGAGCAGTACTTC
CASSSTGGSYEQYF
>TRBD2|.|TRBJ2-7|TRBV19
TGTGCCAGTAGTTACACTAGCGGGCCTTACGAGCAGTACTTC
CASSYTSGPYEQYF
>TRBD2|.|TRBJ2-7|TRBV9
TGTGCCAGCAGCGGTGACACCGGGACTAGCGGTCCCTACGAGCAGTACTTC
CASSGDTGTSGPYEQYF
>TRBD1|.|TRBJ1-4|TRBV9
TGTGCCAGCAGCGTAAGAGCGGACAGGGGATATGATGAAAAACTGTTTTTT
CASSVRADRGYDEKLFF
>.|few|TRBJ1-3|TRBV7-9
TGTGCCAGCGGAGGGGATGTCGGAAACACCATATATTTT
CASGGDVGNTIYF
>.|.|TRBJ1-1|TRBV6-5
TGTGCCAGCAGTTACTCCCTAAGGGGGACTGAAGCTTTCTTT
CASSYSLRGTEAFF
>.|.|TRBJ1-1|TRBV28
TGTGCCAGCTTGGGGGGGGAACGGGCTCTAATGAACACTGAAGCTTTCTTT
CASLGGERALMNTEAFF
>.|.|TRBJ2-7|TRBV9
TGTGCCAGCTCTCCGGAAGGGGCCTCCTACGAGCAGTACTTC
CASSPEGASYEQYF
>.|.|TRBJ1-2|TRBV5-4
TGTGCCAGCAGCTTGGTTATGGGAGGCTATGGCTACACCTTC
CASSLVMGGYGYTF
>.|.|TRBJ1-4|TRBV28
TGTGCCAGCAGCCGCAGGGCAACTAATGAAAAACTGTTTTTT
CASSRRATNEKLFF
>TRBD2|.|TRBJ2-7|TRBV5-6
TGTGCCAGCAGCTGGGGGACTAGCGGGGTCCTCGAGCAGTACTTC
CASSWGTSGVLEQYF
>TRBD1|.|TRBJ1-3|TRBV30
TGTGCCTGGAGTCCATTCGGGACAGCTGGAAACACCATATATTTT
CAWSPFGTAGNTIYF
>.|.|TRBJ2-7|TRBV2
TGTGCCAGCATACTAGAATACGAGCAGTACTTC
CASILEYEQYF
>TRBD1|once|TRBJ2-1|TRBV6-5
TGTGCCAGCAGTTCCCAGGGGGCTCAGGATGAGCAGTTCTTC
CASSSQGAQDEQFF
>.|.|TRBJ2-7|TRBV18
TGTGCCAGCTCACCGGCGTTTCAGGGAGGTGGCTACGAGCAGTACTTC
CASSPAFQGGGYEQYF
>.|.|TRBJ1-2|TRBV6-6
TGTGCCAGCAGTTACTCGACCTCAGGCTATGGCTACACCTTC
CASSYSTSGYGYTF
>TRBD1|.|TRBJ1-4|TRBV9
TGTGCCAGCAACGCCGGGACAGGGGGTACTAATGAAAAACTGTTTTTT
CASNAGTGGTNEKLFF
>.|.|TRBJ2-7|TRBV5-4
TGTGCCAGCAGCTTGGTCGGGGGTGGGGACGAGCAGTACTTC
CASSLVGGGDEQYF
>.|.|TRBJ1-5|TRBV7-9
TGTGCCAGCAGCTTAGGAGGGGGAGGCAATCAGCCCCAGCATTTT
CASSLGGGGNQPQHF
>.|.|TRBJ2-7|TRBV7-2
TGTGCCAGCAGCCAGGGGGGTAGCTACGAGCAGTACTTC
CASSQGGSYEQYF
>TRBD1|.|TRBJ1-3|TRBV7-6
TGTGCCAGCAGCCATCGGGGCTTACAGGGGGCTTCGGGAAACACCATATATTTT
CASSHRGLQGASGNTIYF
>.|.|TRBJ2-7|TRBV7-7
TGTGCTAGCAGCCCAGGCGAGGGCTACGAGCAGTACTTC
CASSPGEGYEQYF
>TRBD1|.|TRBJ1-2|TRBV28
TGTGCCAGCAGTTTAAGGGACAGGGTGAGCGGCTACACCTTC
CASSLRDRVSGYTF
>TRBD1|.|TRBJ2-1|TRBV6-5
TGTGCCACCCTATCACGGACAGGGTCACACAATGAGCAGTTCTTC
CATLSRTGSHNEQFF
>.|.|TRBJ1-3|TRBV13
TGTGCCAGCAGCTTAGAGGGGTTTCGCGGCGCCTCTGGAAACACCATATATTTT
CASSLEGFRGASGNTIYF
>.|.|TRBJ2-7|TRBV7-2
TGTGCCAGCAGCTTTCCCCTCGAGGGCGGTCACGAGCAGTACTTC
CASSFPLEGGHEQYF
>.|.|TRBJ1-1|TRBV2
TGTGCCAGCAGTGACGGCGGGACCCATATGAACACTGAAGCTTTCTTT
CASSDGGTHMNTEAFF
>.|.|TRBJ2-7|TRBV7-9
TGTGCCAGCAGCTTAGTTTCCACAGGGCAGTACTTC
CASSLVSTGQYF
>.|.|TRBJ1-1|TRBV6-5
TGTGCCAGCAGTTACTCCAGGAACACTGAAGCTTTCTTT
CASSYSRNTEAFF
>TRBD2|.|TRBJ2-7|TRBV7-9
TGTGCCAGCAGCTCGACTAGCGGATCTGGCGAGCAGTACTTC
CASSSTSGSGEQYF
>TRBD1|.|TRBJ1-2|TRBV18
TGTGCCAGCTCCTCCGGACAGGGCCTAGCTAACTATGGCTACACCTTC
CASSSGQGLANYGYTF
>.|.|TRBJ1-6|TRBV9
TGTGCCAGCAGAGACAAGGGTGGGGGGACCCTCCACTTT
CASRDKGGGTLHF
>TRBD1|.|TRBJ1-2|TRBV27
TGTGCCAGCAGTTCACAGGGGGCGGACTATGGCTACACCTTC
CASSSQGADYGYTF
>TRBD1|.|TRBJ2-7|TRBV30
TGTGCCTGGAGTTGGACAGGGGGTGTCCACGAGCAGTACTTC
CAWSWTGGVHEQYF
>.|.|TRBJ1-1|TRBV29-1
TGCAGCGTTGGTGGCCTGATGAACACTGAAGCTTTCTTT
CSVGGLMNTEAFF
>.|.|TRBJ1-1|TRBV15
TGTGCCACCAGCAGCGACAGGAGCAACACTGAAGCTTTCTTT
CATSSDRSNTEAFF
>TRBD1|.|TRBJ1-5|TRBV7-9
TGTGCCAGCAGCCCAGGACAGGGGGCTAGGCAGCCCCAGCATTTT
CASSPGQGARQPQHF
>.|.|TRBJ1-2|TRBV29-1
TGCAGCGTTGTTGGCAGGGGAAGTGGCTACACCTTC
CSVVGRGSGYTF
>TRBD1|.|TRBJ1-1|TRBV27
TGTGCCAGCAGTGGCTTTGCAGGGGGGAACACTGAAGCTTTCTTT
CASSGFAGGNTEAFF
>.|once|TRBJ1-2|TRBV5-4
TGTGCCAGCAGCTTGGGGGTCATTGCACCTCCAGCGGACTATGGCTACACCTTC
CASSLGVIAPPADYGYTF
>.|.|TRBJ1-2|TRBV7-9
TGTGCCAGCAGCTTACCCCGGGACATAAGGAGAGGCTACACCTTC
CASSLPRDIRRGYTF
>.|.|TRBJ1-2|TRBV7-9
TGTGCCAGCAGCCGGGAGAACTATGGCTACACCTTC
CASSRENYGYTF
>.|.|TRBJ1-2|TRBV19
TGTGCCAGTAGTTCCCTCCTACGGAGTAACTATGGCTACACCTTC
CASSSLLRSNYGYTF
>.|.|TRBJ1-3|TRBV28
TGTGCCAGCAGCCTACCCAGGTACTCTGGAAACACCATATATTTT
CASSLPRYSGNTIYF
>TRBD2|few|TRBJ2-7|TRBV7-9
TGTGCCAGCAGCTTTCTAGCGGGAGGAGGGCCCGGCCAGGAGCAGTACTTC
CASSFLAGGGPGQEQYF
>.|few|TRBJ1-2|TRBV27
TGTGCCAGCAGTTTAACGTCTTCTATGGTCGGCTACACCTTC
CASSLTSSMVGYTF
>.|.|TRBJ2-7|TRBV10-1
TGCGCCAGCAGTGAGGGAGGCGGGCAGGTCTGCGACGAGCAGTACTTC
CASSEGGGQVCDEQYF